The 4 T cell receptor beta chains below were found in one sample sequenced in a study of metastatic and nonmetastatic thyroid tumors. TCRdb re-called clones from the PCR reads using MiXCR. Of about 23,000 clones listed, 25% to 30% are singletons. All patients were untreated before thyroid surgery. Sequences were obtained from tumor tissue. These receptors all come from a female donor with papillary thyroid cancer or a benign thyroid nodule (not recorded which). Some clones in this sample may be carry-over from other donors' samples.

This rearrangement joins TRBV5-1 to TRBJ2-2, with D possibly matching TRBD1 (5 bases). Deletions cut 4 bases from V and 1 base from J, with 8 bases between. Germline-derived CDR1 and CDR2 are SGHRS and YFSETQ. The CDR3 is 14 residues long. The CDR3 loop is CASSPQGNTGELFF. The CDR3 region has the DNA TGCGCCAGCAGCCCTCAGGGGAACACCGGGGAGCTGTTTTTT.

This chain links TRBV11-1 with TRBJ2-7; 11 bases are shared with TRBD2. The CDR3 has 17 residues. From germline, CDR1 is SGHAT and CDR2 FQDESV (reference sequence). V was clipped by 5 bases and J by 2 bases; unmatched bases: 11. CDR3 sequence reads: CASSPLSGRDGAYEQYF. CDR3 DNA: TGTGCCAGCAGCCCTCTTAGCGGGAGGGACGGGGCCTACGAGCAGTACTTC.

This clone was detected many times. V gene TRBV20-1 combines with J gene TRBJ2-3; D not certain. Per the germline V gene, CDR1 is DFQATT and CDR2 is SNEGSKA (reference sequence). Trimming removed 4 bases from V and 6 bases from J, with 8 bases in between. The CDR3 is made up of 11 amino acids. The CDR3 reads CSAIDEDTQYF. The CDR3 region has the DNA TGCAGTGCTATTGACGAGGATACGCAGTATTTT.

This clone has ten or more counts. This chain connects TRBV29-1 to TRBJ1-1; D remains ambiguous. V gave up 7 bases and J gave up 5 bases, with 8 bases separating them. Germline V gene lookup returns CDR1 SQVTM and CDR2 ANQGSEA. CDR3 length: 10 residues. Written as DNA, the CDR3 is TGCAGCGGGTCGTCGACTGAAGCTTTCTTT. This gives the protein CSGSSTEAFF.